This TCR beta chain was recovered during a study of shared clonotypes between healthy human individuals. Background on the study: Donor composition was a couple of women and a few men, aged 18 to 49. Each donor had three CD4 naive, three CD4 memory, two CD8 naive and one CD8 memory plate.

The authors split each subset's genomic DNA evenly across several immunoSEQ plates. Per the original data handling: ImmunoSEQ sequences covered only the junction and lacked quality scores; filtering therefore differed. This table comes from immunoSEQ multiplex PCR, and its TCRdb copy is limited to in-frame clones, with some not included. The V and J calls and clone size are taken from that table; D and trimming were inferred from the DNA. Seen here are hundreds of thousands of clones, approximately 96% observed once, and the top ten hold about 0.25%. As defined, naive CD8 cells were CD45RO-negative and positively selected for CCR7, with terminally differentiated effector memory CD45RA+ cells excluded. V gave up 2 bases and J gave up 5 bases; unmatched junction bases: 9. The CDR3 runs to 15 residues. Germline V gives CDR1 MNHEY, CDR2 SVGAGI.

This chain uses TRBV6-5 with TRBJ2-7; TRBD1 matches at 7 bases. This TCR was sampled from a man under 40 in good health. The sequenced material came from naive CD8+ T cells sorted from blood. Here the CDR3 reads CASSYLTGTRNEQYF. In nucleotides, the CDR3 is TGTGCCAGCAGTTACCTGACAGGGACCCGTAACGAGCAGTACTTC.